A selection of T cell receptor beta chains follows, all from one sample in a study of OX40 agonist ivuxolimab in advanced cancers. This table comes from immunoSEQ multiplex PCR, and its TCRdb copy is limited to in-frame clones, with some not included. Among tens of thousands of clones, about nine tenths were seen once, and the ten largest hold 0.2% to 0.3%. The sequencing used CD4+ or CD8+ T cells sorted from blood, collected in a trial of the OX40 agonist ivuxolimab. Every receptor here comes from an adult with an advanced solid tumor such as melanoma, head and neck, liver or kidney cancer. CDR3s include the opening cysteine and the closing phenylalanine or tryptophan. The D gene is left open where the match is weak. Only some rows state a clone size, as once, few, many or a class for expanded clones.

>-|-|TRBJ1-4|TRBV2
TGTGCCAGCAGTGACGGCAGGGCTACTAATGAAAAACTGTTTTTT
CASSDGRATNEKLFF
>-|-|TRBJ2-1|TRBV11-1
TGTGCCAGCAGCTTAGGGGGTAGTGGGATCGCCTACAATGAGCAGTTCTTC
CASSLGGSGIAYNEQFF
>-|-|TRBJ2-7|TRBV7-6
TGTGCCAGCAGCCTAGGGGGGGGGTACGAGCAGTACTTC
CASSLGGGYEQYF
>-|-|TRBJ2-3|TRBV7-3
TGTGCCAGCAGCCCTAGGCCGTCAGATACGCAGTATTTT
CASSPRPSDTQYF
>-|-|TRBJ2-2|TRBV5-8
TGTGCCAGCAGCCTTTTTGGGGCCGGGGAGCTGTTTTTT
CASSLFGAGELFF
>once|TRBD1|TRBJ1-1|TRBV18
TGTGCCAGCTCCTTGGGACAGAGCACTATGAACACTGAAGCTTTCTTT
CASSLGQSTMNTEAFF
>-|-|TRBJ1-1|TRBV6-5
TGTGCCAGCAGTCGCTATGCCTCAAACACTGAAGCTTTCTTT
CASSRYASNTEAFF
>-|TRBD1|TRBJ1-3|TRBV28
TGTGCCAGCAGTCCCGGACAGGGGGGGGGCACCATATATTTT
CASSPGQGGGTIYF
>-|TRBD2|TRBJ2-1|TRBV6-5
TGTGCCAGCAGTTCCCCGACTAGCGGGAGACGAAATGAGCAGTTCTTC
CASSSPTSGRRNEQFF
>-|TRBD1|TRBJ1-6|TRBV7-9
TGTGCCAGCAGCTCACATCGACAGGGGTCACCCCTCCACTTT
CASSSHRQGSPLHF
>-|-|TRBJ2-3|TRBV21-1
TGTGCCAGCAGCATACAGGCAGATACGCAGTATTTT
CASSIQADTQYF
>-|TRBD1|TRBJ2-7|TRBV28
TGTGCCAGCAGTCTAAGAAGGACAGGGGGCCTGAGCTCCTACGAGCAGTACTTC
CASSLRRTGGLSSYEQYF
>-|-|TRBJ2-3|TRBV11-3
TGTGCCAGCAGCTTAAATGGCAGGGCTAGCACAGATACGCAGTATTTT
CASSLNGRASTDTQYF
>-|TRBD2|TRBJ2-1|TRBV9
TGTGCCAGCAGCGTAGGCGGGAGTAAACCCAATGAGCAGTTCTTC
CASSVGGSKPNEQFF
>once|-|TRBJ1-4|TRBV5-1
TGCGCCAGCAGCAGAACAGGGTCTGAAAAACTGTTTTTT
CASSRTGSEKLFF
>-|-|TRBJ1-4|TRBV11-2
TGTGCCAGCAGCCCCCTGGGCGGGGGCCCTAATGAAAAACTGTTTTTT
CASSPLGGGPNEKLFF
>-|-|TRBJ1-1|TRBV19
TGTGCCAGTAGTTTGTCTGGTGACACTGAAGCTTTCTTT
CASSLSGDTEAFF
>-|-|TRBJ2-3|TRBV6-1
TGTGCCAGCAGCCTGAGCACAGATACGCAGTATTTT
CASSLSTDTQYF
>once|-|TRBJ2-2|TRBV2
TGTGCCAGCAGTGGTATGAAAAGTCTGGCGTTGAAGGGCACCGGGGAGCTGTTTTTT
CASSGMKSLALKGTGELFF
>-|TRBD1|TRBJ1-4|TRBV25-1
TGTGCCAGCAGTTTTCCCGGGACAGACAATGAAAAACTGTTTTTT
CASSFPGTDNEKLFF
>-|TRBD1|TRBJ2-5|TRBV5-1
TGCGCCAGCAGCGGGGACAGTTTTGAGACCCAGTACTTC
CASSGDSFETQYF
>-|-|TRBJ1-4|TRBV7-2
TGTGCCAGCAGCTTGACAGGTTCGGGTCTGACTACTAATGAAAAACTGTTTTTT
CASSLTGSGLTTNEKLFF
>-|-|TRBJ2-1|TRBV28
TGTGCCAGCAGTTTGGGGCAGGCAAACAATGAGCAGTTCTTC
CASSLGQANNEQFF
>-|-|TRBJ2-5|TRBV28
TGTGCCAGCAGTTTGGGGGGGACCCAGTACTTC
CASSLGGTQYF
>-|-|TRBJ2-1|TRBV10-3
TGTGCCATCAAGGGCGGATCGTTGGATGAGCAGTTCTTC
CAIKGGSLDEQFF
>-|-|TRBJ1-5|TRBV27
TGTGCCAGCAGTTCGAGGGGGATCGGCAATCAGCCCCAGCATTTT
CASSSRGIGNQPQHF
>-|-|TRBJ1-4|TRBV7-8
TGTGCCAGCAGCTTAAGACCCGGCGGTGAAAAACTGTTTTTT
CASSLRPGGEKLFF
>-|-|TRBJ2-7|TRBV23-1
TGCGCCAGCAGTCAATCTTGTCGGACGACGACTAGGTACGAGCAGTACTTC
CASSQSCRTTTRYEQYF
>-|TRBD1|TRBJ1-3|TRBV7-8
TGTGCCAGCAGCTGGACTCGGACAGGGGATGGAAACACCATATATTTT
CASSWTRTGDGNTIYF
>-|-|TRBJ2-1|TRBV4-1
TGCGCCAGCAGCCAAGAGGGGAGGAGCTCCTACAATGAGCAGTTCTTC
CASSQEGRSSYNEQFF
>few|-|TRBJ1-5|TRBV6-5
TGTGCCAGCAGCCGGGTGATGGGAGCTCAGCCCCAGCATTTT
CASSRVMGAQPQHF
>once|-|TRBJ1-5|TRBV2
TGTGCCAGCAGTGTCCAGGGAGGTAGCAATCAGCCCCAGCATTTT
CASSVQGGSNQPQHF
>-|TRBD1|TRBJ1-4|TRBV4-3
TGCGCCAGCAGCCAAGATCCGGGACAGGGTCCTGAAAAACTGTTTTTT
CASSQDPGQGPEKLFF
>-|TRBD1|TRBJ1-5|TRBV28
TGTGCCAGCAGGCTCCCGGGACAGGGTAGGGCCCAGCATTTT
CASRLPGQGRAQHF
>-|-|TRBJ2-1|TRBV6-4
TGTGCCAGCAGATCTAGCGAGGGGTCCTCCTACAATGAGCAGTTCTTC
CASRSSEGSSYNEQFF
>-|TRBD2|TRBJ2-1|TRBV15
TGTGCCACCGGACTAGCGGACTACAATGAGCAGTTCTTC
CATGLADYNEQFF
>-|TRBD1|TRBJ2-6|TRBV18
TGTGCCAGCTCATCGGGACAGGGTATCGCCGGGGCCAACGTCCTGACTTTC
CASSSGQGIAGANVLTF
>-|-|TRBJ2-3|TRBV28
TGTGCCAGCAGTTTATTACTCCTCACAGATACGCAGTATTTT
CASSLLLLTDTQYF
>-|TRBD1|TRBJ2-7|TRBV10-3
TGTGCCATCAGTGAGTCGGACAGGGCGGACTTC
CAISESDRADF
>-|TRBD1|TRBJ2-5|TRBV5-6
TGTGCCAGCAGCTCTACAGGGGGCGCATCGGAGACCCAGTACTTC
CASSSTGGASETQYF
>-|TRBD1|TRBJ2-1|TRBV10-3
TGTGCCGGGTCGGACAGGGCCAATGAGCAGTTCTTC
CAGSDRANEQFF
>-|-|TRBJ2-5|TRBV27
TGTGCCAGCAGTCTTACTGAAGGGACTGCTCAAGAGACCCAGTACTTC
CASSLTEGTAQETQYF
>-|-|TRBJ2-1|TRBV10-3
TGTGCCATCAGTGAGTCAACTTTGACCCGAGGGAATGAGCAGTTCTTC
CAISESTLTRGNEQFF